This note documents a single T cell receptor (beta chain) sequence. TCRdb's table, derived via immunoSEQ multiplex PCR, lists solely in-frame clones and lacks some. The sample yields 70,000 to 85,000 clones, roughly 94% seen once. The data belong to a study of T cell changes during pregnancy in multiple sclerosis. Germline-derived CDR1 and CDR2 are MNHEY and SMNVEV (reference sequence). V shed 6 bases and J 2 bases; nucleotides not matched to a gene: 3. The CDR3 is 14 residues long. Specimen: peripheral blood, collected before pregnancy. The source is a female donor with multiple sclerosis, enrolled in a pregnancy study. This chain links TRBV27 with TRBJ2-2; 7 bases map to TRBD2. The CDR3 here is CASSSGINTGELFF. Here the CDR3 DNA reads TGTGCCAGCAGCAGCGGGATAAACACCGGGGAGCTGTTTTTT.